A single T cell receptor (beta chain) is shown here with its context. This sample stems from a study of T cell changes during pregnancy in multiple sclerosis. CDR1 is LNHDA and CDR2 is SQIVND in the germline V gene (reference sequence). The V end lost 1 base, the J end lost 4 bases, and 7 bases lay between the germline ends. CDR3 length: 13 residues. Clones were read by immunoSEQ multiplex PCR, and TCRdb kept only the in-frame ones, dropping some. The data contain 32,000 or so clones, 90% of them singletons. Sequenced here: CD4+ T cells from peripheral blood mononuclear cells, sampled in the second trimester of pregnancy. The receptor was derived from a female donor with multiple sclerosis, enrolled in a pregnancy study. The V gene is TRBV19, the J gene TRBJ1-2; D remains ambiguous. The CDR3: CASSIVPSYGYTF. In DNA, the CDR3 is TGTGCCAGTAGTATAGTCCCCAGCTATGGCTACACCTTC.